The subject of this entry is one T cell receptor (beta chain). Its antigen is currently unknown. TCRdb's copy holds only in-frame clones and misses some; the assay was immunoSEQ multiplex PCR. The repertoire holds about 74,000 clones, 88% seen once, with approximately 0.98% in the top ten. V gave up 6 bases and J gave up 0 bases, with 14 bases separating them. Germline values: CDR1 LNHDA, CDR2 SQIVND (reference sequence). CDR3 length equals 15 residues. The entry originates in a study of OX40 agonist ivuxolimab in advanced cancers. The study, taken as a whole, reports: Clonal expansion was among the lowest in partial responders at 0.1-3.0 mg/kg, especially CD8+. CD8+ T cells showed, on average, more clonal expansion than CD4+ cells.

Sequenced here: CD4+ or CD8+ T cells sorted from blood, sampled in a trial of the OX40 agonist ivuxolimab. This sequence joins TRBV19 and TRBJ1-2, with a possible D match to TRBD1 (6 bases). The clonotype comes from an adult with an advanced solid tumor such as melanoma, head and neck, liver or kidney cancer. The DNA of the CDR3 is TGTGCCAGTAGAGCTGGACAGACAGCTAACTATGGCTACACCTTC. It translates to CASRAGQTANYGYTF.